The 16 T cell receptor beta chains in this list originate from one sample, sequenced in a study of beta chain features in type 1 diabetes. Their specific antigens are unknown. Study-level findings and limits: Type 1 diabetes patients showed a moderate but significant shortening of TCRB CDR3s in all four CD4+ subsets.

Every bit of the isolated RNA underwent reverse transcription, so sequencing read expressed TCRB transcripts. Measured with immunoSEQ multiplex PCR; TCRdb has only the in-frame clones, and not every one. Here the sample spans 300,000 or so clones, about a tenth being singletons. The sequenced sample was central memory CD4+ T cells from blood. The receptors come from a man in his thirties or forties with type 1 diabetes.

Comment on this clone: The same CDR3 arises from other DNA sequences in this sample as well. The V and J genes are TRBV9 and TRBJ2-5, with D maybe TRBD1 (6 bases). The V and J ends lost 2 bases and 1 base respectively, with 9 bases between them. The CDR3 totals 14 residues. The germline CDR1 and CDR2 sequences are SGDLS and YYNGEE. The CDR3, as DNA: TGTGCCAGCAGCGTGGGCAGGGGCCAAGAGACCCAGTACTTC. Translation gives CASSVGRGQETQYF.

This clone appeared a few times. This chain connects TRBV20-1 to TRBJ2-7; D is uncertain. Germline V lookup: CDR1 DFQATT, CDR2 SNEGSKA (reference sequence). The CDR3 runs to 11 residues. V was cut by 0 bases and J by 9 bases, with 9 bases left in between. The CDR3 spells CSARDRALQYF. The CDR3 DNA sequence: TGCAGTGCTAGAGATCGAGCCCTGCAGTACTTC.

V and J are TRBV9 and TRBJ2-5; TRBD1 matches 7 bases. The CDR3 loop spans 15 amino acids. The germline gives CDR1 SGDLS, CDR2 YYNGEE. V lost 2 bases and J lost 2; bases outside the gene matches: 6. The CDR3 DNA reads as TGTGCCAGCAGCGTTTTGGGGACAGCGCAAGAGACCCAGTACTTC. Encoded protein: CASSVLGTAQETQYF.

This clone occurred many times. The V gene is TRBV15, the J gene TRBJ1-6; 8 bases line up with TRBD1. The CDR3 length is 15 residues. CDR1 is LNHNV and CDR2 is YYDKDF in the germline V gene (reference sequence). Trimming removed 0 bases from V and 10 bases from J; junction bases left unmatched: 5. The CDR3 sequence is CATSREWGQDSPLHF. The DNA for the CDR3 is TGTGCCACCAGCAGAGAGTGGGGACAGGACTCACCCCTCCACTTT.

The CDR3 nucleotides are TGTGCCAGCAGCTTGGGGGGTTCCAAAAACATTCAGTACTTC. Its protein product is CASSLGGSKNIQYF. The chain recombines TRBV5-4 with TRBJ2-4, with D unresolved. The ends were cut back, 0 bases at V and 2 bases at J, with 6 bases in the middle. The CDR3 has 14 residues. Germline values: CDR1 SGHNT, CDR2 YYREEE (reference sequence).

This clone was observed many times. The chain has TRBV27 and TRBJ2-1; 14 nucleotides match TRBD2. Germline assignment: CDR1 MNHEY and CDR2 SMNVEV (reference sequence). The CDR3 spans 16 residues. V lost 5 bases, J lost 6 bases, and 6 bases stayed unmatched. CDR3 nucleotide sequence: TGTGCCAGCAGTCCGCGACTAGCGGGGGGGGGCAATGAGCAGTTCTTC. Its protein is CASSPRLAGGGNEQFF.

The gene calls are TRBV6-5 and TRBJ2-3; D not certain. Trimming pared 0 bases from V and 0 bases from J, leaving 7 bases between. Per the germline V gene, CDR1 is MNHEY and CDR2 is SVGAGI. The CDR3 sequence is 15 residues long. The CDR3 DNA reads TGTGCCAGCAGTTACTCGACGGCTAGCACAGATACGCAGTATTTT. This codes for CASSYSTASTDTQYF.

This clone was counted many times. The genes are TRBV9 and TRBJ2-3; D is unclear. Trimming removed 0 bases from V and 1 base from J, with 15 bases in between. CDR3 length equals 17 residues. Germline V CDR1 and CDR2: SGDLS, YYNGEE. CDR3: CASSVAPAGLGTDTQYF. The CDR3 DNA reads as TGTGCCAGCAGCGTAGCCCCGGCTGGGTTGGGCACAGATACGCAGTATTTT.

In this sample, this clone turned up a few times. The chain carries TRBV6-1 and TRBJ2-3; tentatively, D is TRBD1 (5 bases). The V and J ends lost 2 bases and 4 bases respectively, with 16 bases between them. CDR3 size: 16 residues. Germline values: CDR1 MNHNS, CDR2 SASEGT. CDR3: CASSESSQGRPDTQYF. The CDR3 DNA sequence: TGTGCCAGCAGTGAATCATCGCAGGGTCGCCCAGATACGCAGTATTTT.

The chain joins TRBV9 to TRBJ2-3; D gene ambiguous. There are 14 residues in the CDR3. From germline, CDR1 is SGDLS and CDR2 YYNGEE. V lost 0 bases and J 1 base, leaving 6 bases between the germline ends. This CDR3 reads CASSVAGRTDTQYF. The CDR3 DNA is TGTGCCAGCAGCGTAGCTGGCCGCACAGATACGCAGTATTTT.

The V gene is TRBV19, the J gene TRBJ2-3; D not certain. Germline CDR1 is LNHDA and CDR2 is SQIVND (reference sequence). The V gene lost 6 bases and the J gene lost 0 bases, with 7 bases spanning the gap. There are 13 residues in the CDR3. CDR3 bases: TGTGCCAGTAGCGACCCTAGCACAGATACGCAGTATTTT. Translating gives CASSDPSTDTQYF. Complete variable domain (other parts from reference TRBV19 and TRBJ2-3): DGGITQSPKYLFRKEGQNVTLSCEQNLNHDAMYWYRQDPGQGLRLIYYSQIVNDFQKGDIAEGYSVSREKKESFPLTVTSAQKNPTAFYLCASSDPSTDTQYFGPGTRLTVL.

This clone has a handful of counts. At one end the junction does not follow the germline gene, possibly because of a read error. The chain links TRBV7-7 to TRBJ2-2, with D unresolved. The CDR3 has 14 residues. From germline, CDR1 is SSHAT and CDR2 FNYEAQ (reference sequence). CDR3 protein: CASSPSPDTGELFF. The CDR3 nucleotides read TGTGCTAGCAGCCCCTCCCCGGACACCGGGGAGCTGTTTTTT.

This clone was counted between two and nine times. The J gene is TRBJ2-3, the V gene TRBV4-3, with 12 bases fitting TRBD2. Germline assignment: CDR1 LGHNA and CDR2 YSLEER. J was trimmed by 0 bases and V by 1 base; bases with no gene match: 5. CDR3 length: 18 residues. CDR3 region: CASSQALAGGPSTDTQYF. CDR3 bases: TGCGCCAGCAGCCAAGCTCTAGCGGGGGGGCCTAGCACAGATACGCAGTATTTT.

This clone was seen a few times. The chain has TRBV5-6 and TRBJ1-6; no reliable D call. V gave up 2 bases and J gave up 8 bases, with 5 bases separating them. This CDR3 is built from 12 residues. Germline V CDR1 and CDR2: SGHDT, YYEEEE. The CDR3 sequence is CASSFQYSPLHF. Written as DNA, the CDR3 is TGTGCCAGCAGCTTCCAGTATTCACCCCTCCACTTT.

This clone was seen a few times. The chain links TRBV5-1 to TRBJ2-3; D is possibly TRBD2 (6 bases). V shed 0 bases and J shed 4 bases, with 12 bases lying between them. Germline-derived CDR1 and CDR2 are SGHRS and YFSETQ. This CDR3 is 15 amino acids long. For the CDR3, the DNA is TGCGCCAGCAGCTTGGTTGCGGGGAACGCAGATACGCAGTATTTT. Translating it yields CASSLVAGNADTQYF. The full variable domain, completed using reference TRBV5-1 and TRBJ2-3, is KAGVTQTPRYLIKTRGQQVTLSCSPISGHRSVSWYQQTPGQGLQFLFEYFSETQRNKGNFPGRFSGRQFSNSRSEMNVSTLELGDSALYLCASSLVAGNADTQYFGPGTRLTVL.

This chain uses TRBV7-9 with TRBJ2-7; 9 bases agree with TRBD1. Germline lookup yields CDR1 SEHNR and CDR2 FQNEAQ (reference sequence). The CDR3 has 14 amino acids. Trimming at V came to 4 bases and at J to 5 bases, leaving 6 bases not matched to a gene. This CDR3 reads CASSSTGTGHEQYF. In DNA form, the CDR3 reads TGTGCCAGCAGCTCCACCGGGACAGGGCACGAGCAGTACTTC. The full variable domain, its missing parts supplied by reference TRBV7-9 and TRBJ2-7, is DTGVSQNPRHKITKRGQNVTFRCDPISEHNRLYWYRQTLGQGPEFLTYFQNEAQLEKSRLLSDRFSAERPKGSFSTLEIQRTEQGDSAMYLCASSSTGTGHEQYFGPGTRLTVT.